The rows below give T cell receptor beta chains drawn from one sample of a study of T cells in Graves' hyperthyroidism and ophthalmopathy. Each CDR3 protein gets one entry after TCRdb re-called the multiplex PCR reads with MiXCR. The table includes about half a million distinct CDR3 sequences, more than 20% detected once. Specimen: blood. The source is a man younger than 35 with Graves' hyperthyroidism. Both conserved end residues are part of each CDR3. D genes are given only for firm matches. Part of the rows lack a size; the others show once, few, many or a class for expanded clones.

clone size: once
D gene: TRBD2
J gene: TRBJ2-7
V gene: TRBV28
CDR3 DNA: TGTGCCAGCAGTTTACCGCCTAGCGGGGGAACCTCCGAGCAGTACTTC
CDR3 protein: CASSLPPSGGTSEQYF

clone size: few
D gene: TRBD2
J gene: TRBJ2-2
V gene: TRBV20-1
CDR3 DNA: TGCAGTGCCACCCGACCCGCGGGGGCCGGGGAGCTGTTTTTT
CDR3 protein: CSATRPAGAGELFF

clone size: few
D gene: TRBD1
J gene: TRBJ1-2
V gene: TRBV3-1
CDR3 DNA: TGTGCCAGCAGCCATGCGGACAGGGGGTCTGGCTACACCTTC
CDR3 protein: CASSHADRGSGYTF

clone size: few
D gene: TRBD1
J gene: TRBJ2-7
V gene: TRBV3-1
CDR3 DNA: TGTGCCAGCAGCAAAGACAGGGGAATCGAGCAGTACTTC
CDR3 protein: CASSKDRGIEQYF

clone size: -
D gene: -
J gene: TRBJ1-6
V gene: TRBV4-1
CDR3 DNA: TGCGCCAGCAGCCAACTGGCCCCTCGGCGTTATAATTCACCCCTCCACTTT
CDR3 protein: CASSQLAPRRYNSPLHF

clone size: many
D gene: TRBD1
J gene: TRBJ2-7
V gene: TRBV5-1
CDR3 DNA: TGCGCCAGCAGCTTGGGTTGGCAGGGGGCGCGGATGTGGTCCTACGAGCAGTACTTC
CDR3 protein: CASSLGWQGARMWSYEQYF

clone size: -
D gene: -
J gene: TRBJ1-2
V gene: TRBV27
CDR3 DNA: TGTGCCAGCAGTTTATTGGGCAGTGGGAACTATGGCTACACCTTC
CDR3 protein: CASSLLGSGNYGYTF

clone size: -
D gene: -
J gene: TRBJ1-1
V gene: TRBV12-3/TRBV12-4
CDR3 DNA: TGTGCCAGCAGGCCCCGGGGGGAGGCCATGAACACTGAAGCTTTCTTT
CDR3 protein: CASRPRGEAMNTEAFF

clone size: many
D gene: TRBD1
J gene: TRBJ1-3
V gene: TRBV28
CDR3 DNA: TGTGCCAGCAGTTTCACAGGGGCTGGAAACACCATATATTTT
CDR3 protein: CASSFTGAGNTIYF

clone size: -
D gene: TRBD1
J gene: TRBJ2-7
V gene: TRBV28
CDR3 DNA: TGTGCCAGCAGTTTGGTGACCCCCGGGACAGGGGGAGGTTACGAGCAGTACTTC
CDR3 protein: CASSLVTPGTGGGYEQYF

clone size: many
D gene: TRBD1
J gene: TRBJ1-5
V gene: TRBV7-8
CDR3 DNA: TGTGCCAGCAGCTTAGCCGGGACAGCGGATCAGCCCCAGCATTTT
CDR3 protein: CASSLAGTADQPQHF

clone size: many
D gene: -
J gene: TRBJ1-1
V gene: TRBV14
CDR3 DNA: TGTGCCAGCAGCCAAGTTACTAGAAACGGGGACACTGAAGCTTTCTTT
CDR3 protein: CASSQVTRNGDTEAFF

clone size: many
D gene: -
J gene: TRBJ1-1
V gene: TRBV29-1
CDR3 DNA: TGCAGCGCTGAAGACCCGGGGATTGCTTTCTTT
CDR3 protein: CSAEDPGIAFF

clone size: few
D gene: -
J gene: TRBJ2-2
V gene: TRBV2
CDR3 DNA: TGTGCCAGCAGTGAGTTATTCACCGGGGAGCTGTTTTTT
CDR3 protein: CASSELFTGELFF

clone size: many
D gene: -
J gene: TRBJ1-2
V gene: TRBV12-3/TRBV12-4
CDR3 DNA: TGTGCCAGCAGTTTAGTATCGGGGACACCCTATGGCTACACCTTC
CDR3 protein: CASSLVSGTPYGYTF

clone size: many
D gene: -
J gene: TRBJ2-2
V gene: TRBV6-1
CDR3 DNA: TGTGCCAGCAGTGAAGGGACAGACACCGGGGAGCTGTTTTTT
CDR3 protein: CASSEGTDTGELFF